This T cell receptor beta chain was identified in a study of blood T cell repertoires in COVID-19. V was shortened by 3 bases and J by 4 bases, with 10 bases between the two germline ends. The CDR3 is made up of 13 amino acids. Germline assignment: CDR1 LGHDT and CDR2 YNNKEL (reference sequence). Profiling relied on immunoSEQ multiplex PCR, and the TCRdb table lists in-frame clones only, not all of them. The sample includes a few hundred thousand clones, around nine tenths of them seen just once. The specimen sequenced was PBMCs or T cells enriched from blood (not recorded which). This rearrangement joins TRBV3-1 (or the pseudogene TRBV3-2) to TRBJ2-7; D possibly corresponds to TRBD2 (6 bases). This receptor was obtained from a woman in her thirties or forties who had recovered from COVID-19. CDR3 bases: TGTGCCAGCAGCCACAGTGGGAGGTACGAGCAGTACTTC. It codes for CASSHSGRYEQYF.